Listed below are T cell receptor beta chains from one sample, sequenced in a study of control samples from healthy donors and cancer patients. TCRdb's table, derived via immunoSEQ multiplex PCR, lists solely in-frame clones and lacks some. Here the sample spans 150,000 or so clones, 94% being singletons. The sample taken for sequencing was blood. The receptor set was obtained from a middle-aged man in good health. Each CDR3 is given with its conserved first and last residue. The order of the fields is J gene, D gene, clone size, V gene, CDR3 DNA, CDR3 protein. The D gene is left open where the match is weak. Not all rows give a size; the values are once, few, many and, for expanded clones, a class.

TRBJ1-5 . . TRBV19 TGTGCCAGTAGTATTGGCCGACAGCCCCAGCATTTT CASSIGRQPQHF
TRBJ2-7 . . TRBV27 TGTGCCAGCAGTGCGGACCCTGGTGGCGACGAGCAGTACTTC CASSADPGGDEQYF
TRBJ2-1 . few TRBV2 TGTGCCAGCAGTTATGACAGTTACAATGAGCAGTTCTTC CASSYDSYNEQFF
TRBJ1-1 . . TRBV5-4 TGTGCCAGCAACTTCCGGGGAGGAACGGCTGAAGCTTTCTTT CASNFRGGTAEAFF
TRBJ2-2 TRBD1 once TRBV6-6 TGTGCCAGCAGTTACACGGACAGGGGCGGCACCGGGGAGCTGTTTTTT CASSYTDRGGTGELFF
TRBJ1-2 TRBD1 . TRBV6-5 TGTGCCAGCAGTTACCAGGGGGCAAATGGCTACACCTTC CASSYQGANGYTF
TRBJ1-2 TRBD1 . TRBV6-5 TGTGCCAGCAGTTACTCAGGCCAGGGGGCGGTTGGCTACACCTTC CASSYSGQGAVGYTF
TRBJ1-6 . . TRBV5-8 TGTGCCAGCAGCCCAGGACAGCATTCACCCCTCCACTTT CASSPGQHSPLHF
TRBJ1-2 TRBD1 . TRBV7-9 TGTGCCAGCAGCTTAGGACAGGGTGGTCGTTTTGGCTACACCTTC CASSLGQGGRFGYTF
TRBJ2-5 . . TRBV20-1 TGCAGTGCTGGCGGTCGGGACCACCAGTACTTC CSAGGRDHQYF
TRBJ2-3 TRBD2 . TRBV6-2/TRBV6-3 TGTGCCAGCAGTTTTTCGGGGGGGGATAAAGATACGCAGTATTTT CASSFSGGDKDTQYF
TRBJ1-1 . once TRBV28 TGTGCCAGCAGTTGGCAGGCGAGGACTGAAGCTTTCTTT CASSWQARTEAFF
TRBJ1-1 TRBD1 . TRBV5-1 TGCGCCAGCAGCCTAACGACAGGGGGCGCGGGGACTGAAGCTTTCTTT CASSLTTGGAGTEAFF
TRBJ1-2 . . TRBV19 TGTGCCAGTAGTATTGGGGGAGGCGGCTATGGCTACACCTTC CASSIGGGGYGYTF
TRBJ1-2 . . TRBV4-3 TGCGCCAGCAGCCAAGATTTGCGCGTTGACGGCTACGGCTACACCTTC CASSQDLRVDGYGYTF
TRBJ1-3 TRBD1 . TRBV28 TGTGCCAGCAGTTCCTCTAGGGGGCCAGGGGGAGGAAACACCATATATTTT CASSSSRGPGGGNTIYF
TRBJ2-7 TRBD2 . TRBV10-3 TGTGCCATCAGAGATAGCGGGGGGTCCTACGAGCAGTACTTC CAIRDSGGSYEQYF
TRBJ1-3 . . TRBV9 TGTGCCAGCAGCGTAGCTGGCACCTCTGGAAACACCATATATTTT CASSVAGTSGNTIYF
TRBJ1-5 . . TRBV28 TGTGCCAGCTCAGACACAGGGAGAGGCAATCAGCCCCAGCATTTT CASSDTGRGNQPQHF
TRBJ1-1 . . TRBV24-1 TGTGCCACCCGTGGGAGGATGAACACTGAAGCTTTCTTT CATRGRMNTEAFF
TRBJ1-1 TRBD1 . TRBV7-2 TGTGCCAGCAGGGCTAGACAGGGCTACACTGAAGCTTTCTTT CASRARQGYTEAFF
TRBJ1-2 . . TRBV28 TGTGCCAGCAGTTTAAACAGGGCAGTAGGCTACACCTTC CASSLNRAVGYTF
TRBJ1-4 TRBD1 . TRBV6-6 TGTGCCAGCAGTCAGACAGGGGGAAATGAAAAACTGTTTTTT CASSQTGGNEKLFF
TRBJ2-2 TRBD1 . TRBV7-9 TGTGCCAGCAGCCGGACAGGGGGCAGGAACACCGGGGAGCTGTTTTTT CASSRTGGRNTGELFF
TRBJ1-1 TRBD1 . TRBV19 TGTGCCAGTAGCCGAGGACAGGGTGTGAACACTGAAGCTTTCTTT CASSRGQGVNTEAFF
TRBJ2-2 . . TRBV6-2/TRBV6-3 TGTGCCAGCAGTTATGTAGGGGGGGACACCGGGGAGCTGTTTTTT CASSYVGGDTGELFF
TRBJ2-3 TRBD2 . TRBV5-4 TGTGCCAGCAGAAGGACTAGCGGGGGTAATGCAGATACGCAGTATTTT CASRRTSGGNADTQYF
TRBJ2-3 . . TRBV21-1 TGTGCCAGCAGCTCCCATACAGGCCCCCGCACAGATACGCAGTATTTT CASSSHTGPRTDTQYF
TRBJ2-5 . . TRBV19 TGTGCCAGTAGACCCGGGACGGAGAGGGGGGAGACCCAGTACTTC CASRPGTERGETQYF
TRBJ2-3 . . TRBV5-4 TGTGCCAGCAGCTCACATAGCATAAATACGCAGTATTTT CASSSHSINTQYF
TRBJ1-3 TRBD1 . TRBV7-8 TGTGCCAGCAGCCTAACGACAGGGCCGAGAACTGGAAACACCATATATTTT CASSLTTGPRTGNTIYF
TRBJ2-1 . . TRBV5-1 TGCGCCAGCAGCTTGGTGGGTAGGGGGGGGAAGAACAATGAGCAGTTCTTC CASSLVGRGGKNNEQFF
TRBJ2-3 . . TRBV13 TGTGCCAGCAGCCCCCGGAGCGGATACACTTGGAATACGCAGTATTTT CASSPRSGYTWNTQYF
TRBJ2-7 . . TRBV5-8 TGTGCCAGCAGCTTGTGGGGCCAGCCCTCCTACGAGCAGTACTTC CASSLWGQPSYEQYF
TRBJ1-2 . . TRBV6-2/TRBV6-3 TGTGCCAGCAGTTACTCAACCAGTAACTATGGCTACACCTTC CASSYSTSNYGYTF
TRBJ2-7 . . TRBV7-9 TGTGCCAGCAGCTCGGGCCCCGAGGGATCCTACGAGCAGTACTTC CASSSGPEGSYEQYF
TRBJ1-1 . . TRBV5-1 TGCGCCAGCAGCTTGGCGGCGGAAGAAGCTTTCTTT CASSLAAEEAFF
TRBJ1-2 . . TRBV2 TGTGCCATCCCTACCGGGACACTAGACCCCTATGGCTACACCTTC CAIPTGTLDPYGYTF
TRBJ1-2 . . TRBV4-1 TGCGCCAGCAGTCATACGTCAGGGGACGGCTACACCTTC CASSHTSGDGYTF
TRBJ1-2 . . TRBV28 TGTGCCAGCAGTTCTCCCGGGAGGGACGATGGCTACACCTTC CASSSPGRDDGYTF
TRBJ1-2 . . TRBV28 TGTGCCAGCAGTTTATCCGGGGTGCGCGTCGCAACCTATGGCTACACCTTC CASSLSGVRVATYGYTF
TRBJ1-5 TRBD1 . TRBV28 TGTGCCAGCAGTTCGACAGGGGTCAATCAGCCCCAGCATTTT CASSSTGVNQPQHF
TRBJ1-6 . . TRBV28 TGTGCCAGCAGCCTAGGGGATATTTCACCCCTCCACTTT CASSLGDISPLHF
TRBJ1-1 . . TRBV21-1 TGTGCCAGCCTTAGGACAGTTCACACTGAAGCTTTCTTT CASLRTVHTEAFF
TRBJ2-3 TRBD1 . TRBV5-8 TGTGCCAGCAGCTTGGAGGGGACAGTATCAGATACGCAGTATTTT CASSLEGTVSDTQYF
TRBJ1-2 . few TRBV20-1 TGCAGTGCTAGTAGGCGGGGTCCTTCCTATGGCTACACCTTC CSASRRGPSYGYTF
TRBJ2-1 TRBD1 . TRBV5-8 TGTGCCAGCAGCTTGCGGGACAGCCGCAATGAGCAGTTCTTC CASSLRDSRNEQFF
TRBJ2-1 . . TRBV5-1 TGCGCCAGCACCTCCCAATTGTCCCAGGGGTGGTTCTTC CASTSQLSQGWFF
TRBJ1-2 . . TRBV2 TGTGCCAGCAGTTCAGAGGGCTTTGGCTACACCTTC CASSSEGFGYTF
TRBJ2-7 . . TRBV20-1 TGCAGTGCTAGGGAGGCGTTCGAGCAGTACTTC CSAREAFEQYF
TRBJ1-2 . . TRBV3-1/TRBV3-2 TGTGCCAGCAGCCATCCCGGGGCCCACTATGGCTACACCTTC CASSHPGAHYGYTF
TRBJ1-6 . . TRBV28 TGTGCCAGCAGGGGTAGTAATTCACCCCTCCACTTT CASRGSNSPLHF
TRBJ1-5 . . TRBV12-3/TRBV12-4 TGTGCCAGCAGCTCGGGAGGTCCTCAGCCCCAGCATTTT CASSSGGPQPQHF
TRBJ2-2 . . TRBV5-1 TGCGCCAGCAGCTTCGGACAGACAAACACCGGGGAGCTGTTTTTT CASSFGQTNTGELFF
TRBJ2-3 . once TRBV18 TGTGCCAGCTCACCGACAGATACGCAGTATTTT CASSPTDTQYF
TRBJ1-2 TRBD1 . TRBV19 TGTGCCAGTAGTAAAGGGGGCTTCGATGGCTACACCTTC CASSKGGFDGYTF
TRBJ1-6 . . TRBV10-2 TGCGCCAGCAGTGAGCGGGAGACCTATAATTCACCCCTCCACTTT CASSERETYNSPLHF
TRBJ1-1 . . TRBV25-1 TGTGCCAGCAGACTCGAGGGCGCTGAAGCTTTCTTT CASRLEGAEAFF
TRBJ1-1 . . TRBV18 TGTGCCAGCTCACCCGCGGGGGGGGCGAGGGCTGAAGCTTTCTTT CASSPAGGARAEAFF
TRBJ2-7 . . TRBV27 TGTGCCAGCAGTTTATCTGGCAGCTACGAGCAGTACTTC CASSLSGSYEQYF